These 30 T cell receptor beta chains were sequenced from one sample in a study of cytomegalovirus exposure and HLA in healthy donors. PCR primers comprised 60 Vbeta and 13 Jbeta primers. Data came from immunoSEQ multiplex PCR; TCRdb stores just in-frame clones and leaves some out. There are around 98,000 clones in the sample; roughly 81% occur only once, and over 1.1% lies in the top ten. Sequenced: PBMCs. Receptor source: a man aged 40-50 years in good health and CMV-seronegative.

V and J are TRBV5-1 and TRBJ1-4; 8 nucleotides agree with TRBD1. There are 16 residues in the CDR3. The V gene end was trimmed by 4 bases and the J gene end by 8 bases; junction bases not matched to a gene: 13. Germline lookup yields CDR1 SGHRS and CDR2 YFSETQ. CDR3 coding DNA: TGCGCCAGCAGCCCCGAAAGACAGGGGAGAGGGGAAAAACTGTTTTTT. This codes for CASSPERQGRGEKLFF.

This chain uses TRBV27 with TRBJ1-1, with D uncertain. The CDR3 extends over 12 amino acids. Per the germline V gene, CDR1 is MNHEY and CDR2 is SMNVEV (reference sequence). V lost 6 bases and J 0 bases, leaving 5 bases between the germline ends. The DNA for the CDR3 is TGTGCCAGCAGGGCGGTGAACACTGAAGCTTTCTTT. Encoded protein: CASRAVNTEAFF.

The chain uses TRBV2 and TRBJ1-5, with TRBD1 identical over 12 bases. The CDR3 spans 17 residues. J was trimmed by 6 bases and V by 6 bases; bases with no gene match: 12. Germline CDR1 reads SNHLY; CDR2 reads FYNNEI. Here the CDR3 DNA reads TGTGCCAGCAGAAGTTCACCGGGACAGGGGGCCTCTCAGCCCCAGCATTTT. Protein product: CASRSSPGQGASQPQHF. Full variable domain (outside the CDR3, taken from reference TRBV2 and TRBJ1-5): EPEVTQTPSHQVTQMGQEVILRCVPISNHLYFYWYRQILGQKVEFLVSFYNNEISEKSEIFDDQFSVERPDGSNFTLKIRSTKLEDSAMYFCASRSSPGQGASQPQHFGDGTRLSIL.

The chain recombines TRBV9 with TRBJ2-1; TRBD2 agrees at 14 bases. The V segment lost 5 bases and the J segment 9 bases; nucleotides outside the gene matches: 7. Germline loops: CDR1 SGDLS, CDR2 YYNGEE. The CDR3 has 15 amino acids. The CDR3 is CASSPTSGGAVEQFF. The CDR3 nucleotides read TGTGCCAGCAGTCCGACTAGCGGGGGGGCCGTTGAGCAGTTCTTC.

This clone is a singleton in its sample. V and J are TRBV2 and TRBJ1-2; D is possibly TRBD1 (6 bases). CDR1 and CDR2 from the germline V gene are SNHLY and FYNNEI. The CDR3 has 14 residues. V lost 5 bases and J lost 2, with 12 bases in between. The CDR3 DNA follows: TGTGCCAGCAGTTTTAGGGGGACGAACTATGGCTACACCTTC. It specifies CASSFRGTNYGYTF.

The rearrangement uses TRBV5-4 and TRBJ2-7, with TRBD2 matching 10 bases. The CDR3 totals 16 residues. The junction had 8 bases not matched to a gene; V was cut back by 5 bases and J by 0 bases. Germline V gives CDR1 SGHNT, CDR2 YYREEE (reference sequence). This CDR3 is CASSWIAGGSSYEQYF. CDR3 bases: TGTGCCAGCAGTTGGATAGCGGGGGGAAGCTCCTACGAGCAGTACTTC.

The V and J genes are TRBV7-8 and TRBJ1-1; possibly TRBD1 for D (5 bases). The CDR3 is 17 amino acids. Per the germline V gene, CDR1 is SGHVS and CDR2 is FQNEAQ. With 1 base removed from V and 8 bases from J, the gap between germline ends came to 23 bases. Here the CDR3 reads CASSLGFLGTPGVEAFF. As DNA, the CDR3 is TGTGCCAGCAGCTTAGGTTTTTTGGGGACTCCCGGGGTGGAAGCTTTCTTT.

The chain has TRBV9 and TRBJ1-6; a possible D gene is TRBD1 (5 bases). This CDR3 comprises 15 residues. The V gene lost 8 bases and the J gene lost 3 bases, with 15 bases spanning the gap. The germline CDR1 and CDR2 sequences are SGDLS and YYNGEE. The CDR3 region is CASAFSTDYNSPLHF. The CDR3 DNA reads TGTGCCAGTGCTTTCTCGACAGACTATAATTCACCCCTCCACTTT.

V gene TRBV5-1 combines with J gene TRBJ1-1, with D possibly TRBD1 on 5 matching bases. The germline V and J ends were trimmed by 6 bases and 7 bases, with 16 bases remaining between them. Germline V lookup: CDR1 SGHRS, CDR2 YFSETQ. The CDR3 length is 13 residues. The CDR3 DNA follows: TGCGCCAGCAAAAGAGGTGGGGGGATTGAAGCTTTCTTT. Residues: CASKRGGGIEAFF. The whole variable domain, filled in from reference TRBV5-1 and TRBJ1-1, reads KAGVTQTPRYLIKTRGQQVTLSCSPISGHRSVSWYQQTPGQGLQFLFEYFSETQRNKGNFPGRFSGRQFSNSRSEMNVSTLELGDSALYLCASKRGGGIEAFFGQGTRLTVV.

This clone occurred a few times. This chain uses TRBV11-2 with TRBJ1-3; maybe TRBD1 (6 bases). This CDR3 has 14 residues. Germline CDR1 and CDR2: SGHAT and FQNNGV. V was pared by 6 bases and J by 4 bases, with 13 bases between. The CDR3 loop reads CASRRTDPGNTIYF. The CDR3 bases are TGTGCCAGCAGAAGGACAGATCCCGGAAACACCATATATTTT.

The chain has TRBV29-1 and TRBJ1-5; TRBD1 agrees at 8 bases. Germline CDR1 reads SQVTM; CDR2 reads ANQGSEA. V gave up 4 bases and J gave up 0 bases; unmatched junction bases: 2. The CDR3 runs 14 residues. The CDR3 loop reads CSVAGQDSNQPQHF. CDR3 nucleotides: TGCAGCGTTGCGGGACAGGATAGCAATCAGCCCCAGCATTTT.

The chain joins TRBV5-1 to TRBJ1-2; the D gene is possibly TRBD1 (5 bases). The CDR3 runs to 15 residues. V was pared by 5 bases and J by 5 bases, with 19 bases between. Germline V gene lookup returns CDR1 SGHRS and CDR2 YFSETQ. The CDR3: CASRPGVGIDYGYTF. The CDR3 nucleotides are TGCGCCAGCAGACCGGGGGTAGGGATAGATTATGGCTACACCTTC.

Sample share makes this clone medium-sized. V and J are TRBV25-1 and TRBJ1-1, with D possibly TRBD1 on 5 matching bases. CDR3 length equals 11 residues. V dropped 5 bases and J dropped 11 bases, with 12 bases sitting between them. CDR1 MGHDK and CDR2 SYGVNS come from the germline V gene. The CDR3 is CASSSGGSAFF. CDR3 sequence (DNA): TGTGCCAGCAGTAGCGGGGGATCGGCTTTCTTT.

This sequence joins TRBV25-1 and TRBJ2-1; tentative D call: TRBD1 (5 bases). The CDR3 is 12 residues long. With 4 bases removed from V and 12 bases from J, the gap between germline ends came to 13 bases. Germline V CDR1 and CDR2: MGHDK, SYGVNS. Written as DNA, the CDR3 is TGTGCCAGCAGTGGAGACGTGGGGCGGCAGTTCTTC. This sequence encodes CASSGDVGRQFF.

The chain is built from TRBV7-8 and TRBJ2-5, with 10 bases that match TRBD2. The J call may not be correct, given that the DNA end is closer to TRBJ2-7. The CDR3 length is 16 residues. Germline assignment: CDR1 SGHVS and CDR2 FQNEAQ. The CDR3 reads CASSLAGLAGAYEQYF. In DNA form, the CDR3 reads TGTGCCAGCAGCTTAGCAGGGCTAGCGGGGGCCTACGAGCAGTACTTC.

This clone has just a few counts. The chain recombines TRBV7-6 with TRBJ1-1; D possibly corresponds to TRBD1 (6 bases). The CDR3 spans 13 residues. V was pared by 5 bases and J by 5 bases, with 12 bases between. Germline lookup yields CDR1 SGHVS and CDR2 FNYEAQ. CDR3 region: CASSKEQGTEAFF. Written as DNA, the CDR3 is TGTGCCAGCAGCAAGGAACAGGGAACTGAAGCTTTCTTT.

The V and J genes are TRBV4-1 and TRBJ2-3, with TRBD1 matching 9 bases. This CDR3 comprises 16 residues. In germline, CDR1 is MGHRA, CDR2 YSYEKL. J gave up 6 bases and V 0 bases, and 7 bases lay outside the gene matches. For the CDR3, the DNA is TGCGCCAGCAGCCAAGACCGGGACAGGGCTAGCGATACGCAGTATTTT. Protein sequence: CASSQDRDRASDTQYF.

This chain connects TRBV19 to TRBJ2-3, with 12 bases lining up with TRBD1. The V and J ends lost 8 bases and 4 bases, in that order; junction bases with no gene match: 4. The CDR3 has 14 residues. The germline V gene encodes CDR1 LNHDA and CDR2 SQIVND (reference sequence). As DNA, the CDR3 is TGTGCCAGTGCGGGACAGGGGGCGGCAGATACGCAGTATTTT. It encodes CASAGQGAADTQYF.

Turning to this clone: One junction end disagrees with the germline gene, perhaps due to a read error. The CDR3 sequence is CASSRSSGQGYTGGLFF. Here the CDR3 DNA reads TGTGCCAGCAGCCGATCATCTGGACAGGGGTACACCGGGGGGCTGTTTTTT. The chain links TRBV27 to TRBJ2-2; 9 nucleotides align to TRBD1. Looked up from germline, CDR1 is MNHEY and CDR2 is SMNVEV (reference sequence). The CDR3 totals 17 residues.

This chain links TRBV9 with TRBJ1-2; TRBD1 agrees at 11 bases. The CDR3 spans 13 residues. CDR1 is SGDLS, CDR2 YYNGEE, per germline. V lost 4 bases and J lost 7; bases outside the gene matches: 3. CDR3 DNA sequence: TGTGCCAGCAGCTCAGGACAGGGGGCTGGCTACACCTTC. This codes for CASSSGQGAGYTF.

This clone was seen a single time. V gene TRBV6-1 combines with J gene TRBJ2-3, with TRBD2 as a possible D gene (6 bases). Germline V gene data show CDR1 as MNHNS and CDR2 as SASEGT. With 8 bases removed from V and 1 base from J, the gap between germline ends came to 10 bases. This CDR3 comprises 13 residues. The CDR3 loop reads CASFPGGTDTQYF. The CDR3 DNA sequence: TGTGCCAGCTTCCCGGGGGGCACAGATACGCAGTATTTT.

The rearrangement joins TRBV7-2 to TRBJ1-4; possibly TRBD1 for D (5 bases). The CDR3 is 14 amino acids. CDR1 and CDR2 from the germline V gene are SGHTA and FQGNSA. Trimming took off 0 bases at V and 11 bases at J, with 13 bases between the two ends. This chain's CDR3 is CASSLAWQGGKLFF. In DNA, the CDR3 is TGTGCCAGCAGCTTAGCGTGGCAGGGTGGGAAACTGTTTTTT.

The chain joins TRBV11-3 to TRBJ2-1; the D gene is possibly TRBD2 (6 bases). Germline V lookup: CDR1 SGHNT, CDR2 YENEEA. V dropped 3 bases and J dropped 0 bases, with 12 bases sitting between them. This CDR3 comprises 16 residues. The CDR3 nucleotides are TGTGCCAGCAGCTTCAGGGCGGGAAGCTCCTACAATGAGCAGTTCTTC. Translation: CASSFRAGSSYNEQFF.

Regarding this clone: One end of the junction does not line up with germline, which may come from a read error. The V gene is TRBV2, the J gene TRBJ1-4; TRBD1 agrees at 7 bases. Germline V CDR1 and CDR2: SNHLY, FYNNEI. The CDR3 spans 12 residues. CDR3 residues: CASSAGTGTETF. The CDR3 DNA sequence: TGTGCCAGCAGTGCTGGGACCGGGACAGAGACTTTT.

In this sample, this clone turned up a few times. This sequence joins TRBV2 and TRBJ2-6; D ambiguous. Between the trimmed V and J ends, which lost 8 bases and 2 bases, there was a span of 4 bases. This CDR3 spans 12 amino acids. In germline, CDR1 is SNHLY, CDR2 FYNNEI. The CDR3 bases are TGTGCCAGCGAGCCTGGGGCCAACGTCCTGACTTTC. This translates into CASEPGANVLTF.

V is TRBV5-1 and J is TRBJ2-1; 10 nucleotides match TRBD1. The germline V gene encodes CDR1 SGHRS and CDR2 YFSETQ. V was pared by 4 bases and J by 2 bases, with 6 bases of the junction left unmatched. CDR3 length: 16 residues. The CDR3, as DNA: TGCGCCAGCAGCACTAGACAGGGGGCACCCTACAATGAGCAGTTCTTC. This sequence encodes CASSTRQGAPYNEQFF.

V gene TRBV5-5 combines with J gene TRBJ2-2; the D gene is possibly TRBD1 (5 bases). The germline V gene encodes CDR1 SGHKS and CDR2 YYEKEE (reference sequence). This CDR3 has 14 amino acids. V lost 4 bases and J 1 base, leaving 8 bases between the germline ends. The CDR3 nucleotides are TGTGCCAGCAGCCAAGGACAGAACACCGGGGAGCTGTTTTTT. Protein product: CASSQGQNTGELFF.

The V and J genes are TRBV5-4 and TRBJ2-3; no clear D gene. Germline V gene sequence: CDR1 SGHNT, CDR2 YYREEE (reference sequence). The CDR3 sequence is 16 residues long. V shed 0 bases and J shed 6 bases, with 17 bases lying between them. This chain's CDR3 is CASSLAGLASRDTQYF. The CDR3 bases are TGTGCCAGCAGCTTGGCGGGTTTAGCCTCGAGGGATACGCAGTATTTT.

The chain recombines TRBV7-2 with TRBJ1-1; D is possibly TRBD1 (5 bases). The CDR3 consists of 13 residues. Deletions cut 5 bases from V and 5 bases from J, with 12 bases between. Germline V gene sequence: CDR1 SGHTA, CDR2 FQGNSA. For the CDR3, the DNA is TGTGCCAGCAGCCGTAGGGGAGGAACTGAAGCTTTCTTT. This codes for CASSRRGGTEAFF.

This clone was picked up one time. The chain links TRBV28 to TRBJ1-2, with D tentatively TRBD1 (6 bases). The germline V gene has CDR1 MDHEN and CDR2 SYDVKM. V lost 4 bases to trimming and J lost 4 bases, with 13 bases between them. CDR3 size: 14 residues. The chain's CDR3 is CASSSSTGSYGYTF. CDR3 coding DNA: TGTGCCAGCAGTTCAAGTACAGGGAGCTATGGCTACACCTTC.